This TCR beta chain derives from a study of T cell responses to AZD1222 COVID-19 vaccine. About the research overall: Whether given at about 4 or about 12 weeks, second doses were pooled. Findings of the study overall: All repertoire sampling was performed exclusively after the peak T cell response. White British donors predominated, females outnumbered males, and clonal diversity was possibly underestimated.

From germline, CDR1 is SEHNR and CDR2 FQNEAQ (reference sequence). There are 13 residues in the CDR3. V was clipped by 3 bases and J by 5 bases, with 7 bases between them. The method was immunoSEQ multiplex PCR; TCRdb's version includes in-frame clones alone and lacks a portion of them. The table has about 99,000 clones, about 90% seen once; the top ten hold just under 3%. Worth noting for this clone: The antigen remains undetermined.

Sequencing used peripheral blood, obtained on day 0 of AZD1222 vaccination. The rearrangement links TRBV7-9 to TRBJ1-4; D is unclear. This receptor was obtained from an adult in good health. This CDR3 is CASSFSSNEKLFF. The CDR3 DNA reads TGTGCCAGCAGCTTTTCGAGCAATGAAAAACTGTTTTTT.